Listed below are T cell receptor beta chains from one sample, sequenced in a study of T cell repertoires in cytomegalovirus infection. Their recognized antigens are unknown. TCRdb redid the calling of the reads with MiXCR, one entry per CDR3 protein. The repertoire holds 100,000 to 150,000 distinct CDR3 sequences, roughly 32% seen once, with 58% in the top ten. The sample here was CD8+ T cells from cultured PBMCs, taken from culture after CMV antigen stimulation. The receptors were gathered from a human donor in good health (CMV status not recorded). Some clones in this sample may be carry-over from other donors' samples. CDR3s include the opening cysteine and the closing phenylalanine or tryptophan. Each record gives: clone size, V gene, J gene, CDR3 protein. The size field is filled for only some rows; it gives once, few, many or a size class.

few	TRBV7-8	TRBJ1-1	CASSLSLRGMNTEAFF
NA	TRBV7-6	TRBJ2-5	CASSFWDGQETQYF
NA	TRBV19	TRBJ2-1	CASSITGGDEQFF
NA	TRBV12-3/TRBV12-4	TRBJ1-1	CASSLWTGWTEAFF
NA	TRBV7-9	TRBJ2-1	CASSLRLAGTNEQFF
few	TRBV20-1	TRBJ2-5	CSAPHGSQETQYF
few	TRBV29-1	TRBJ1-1	CSAVRDGNTEAFF
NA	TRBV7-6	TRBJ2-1	CASSLWQGYEQFF
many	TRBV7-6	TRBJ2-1	CASSSGGFNEQFF
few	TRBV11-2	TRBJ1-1	CASSLSTGLNTEAFF
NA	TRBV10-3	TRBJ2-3	CAISDLLGEDTQYF
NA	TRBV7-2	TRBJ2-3	CASSPNGPAADTQYF
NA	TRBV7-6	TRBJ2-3	CASRATVRETQYF
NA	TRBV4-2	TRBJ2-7	CASSQDAGGSSYEQYF
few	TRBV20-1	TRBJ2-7	CSAIIRDRLYEQYF
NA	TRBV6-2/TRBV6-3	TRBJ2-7	CASSYSPHYEQYF
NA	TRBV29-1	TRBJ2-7	CSVEFEQAAYEQYF
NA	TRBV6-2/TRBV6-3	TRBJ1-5	CASSAGRGGNQPQHF
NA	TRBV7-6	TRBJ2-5	CASSRGQTETQYF
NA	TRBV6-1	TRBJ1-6	CASTRGLEDHNSPLHF
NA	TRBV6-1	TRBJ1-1	CASSGVTGFTEAFF
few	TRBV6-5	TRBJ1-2	CASSYSGAVGYTF
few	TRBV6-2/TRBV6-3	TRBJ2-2	CASSYVGGLIPSGELFF
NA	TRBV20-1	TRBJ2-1	CSARDQGGSRDRGYNEQFF
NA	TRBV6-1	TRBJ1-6	CASSGGSPLHF
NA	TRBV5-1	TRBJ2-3	CASSTPGQGGPDTQYF
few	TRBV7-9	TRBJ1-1	CASSDTGEAGNEAFF
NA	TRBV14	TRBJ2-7	CASSQETPGQGISYEQYF
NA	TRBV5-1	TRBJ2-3	CASSLEGGGTDTQYF
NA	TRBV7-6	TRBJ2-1	CASSWTHPSSYNEQFF
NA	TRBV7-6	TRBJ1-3	CASSLVTGSSGNTIYF
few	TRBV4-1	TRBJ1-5	CASSQDIAQGADQPQHF
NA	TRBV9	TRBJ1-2	CASSGTGSNYGYTF
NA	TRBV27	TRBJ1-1	CASSANPVNTEAFF
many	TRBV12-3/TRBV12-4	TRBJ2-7	CASSLGSGAEQYF
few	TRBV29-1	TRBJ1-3	CSVSDRAVGNTIYF
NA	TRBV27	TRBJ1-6	CASSSGTGLPPLHF
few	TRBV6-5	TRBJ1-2	CASSYEGGPGNYGYTF
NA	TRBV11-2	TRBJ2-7	CASSSSGTGTYEQYF
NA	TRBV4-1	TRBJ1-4	CASSNGGEKLFF
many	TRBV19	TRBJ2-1	CASRWGSGYNEQFF
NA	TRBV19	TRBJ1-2	CASSRPPGNYGYTF
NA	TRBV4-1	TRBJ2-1	CASSQVDIISYNEQFF
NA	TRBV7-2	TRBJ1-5	CASSWDGRNQPQHF
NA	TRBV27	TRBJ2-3	CASSYIKEDTQYF
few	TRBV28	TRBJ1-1	CASSSRTAVEAFF
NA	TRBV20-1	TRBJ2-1	CSATSGGYNEQFF
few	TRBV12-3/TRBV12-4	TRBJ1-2	CASSLVRLSGYTF
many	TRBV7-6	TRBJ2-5	CASSGNRGFSTGYQETQYF
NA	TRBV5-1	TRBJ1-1	CASSWTGWTEAFF
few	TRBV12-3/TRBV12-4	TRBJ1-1	CASRVVGTGEPEAFF
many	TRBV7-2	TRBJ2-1	CASRLVGGPIFNEQFF
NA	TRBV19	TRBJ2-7	CASSYSGAYEQYF
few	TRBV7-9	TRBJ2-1	CASSLGVGAGGAYNEQFF